These 9 T cell receptor beta chains originate from one sample sequenced in a study of cytomegalovirus exposure and HLA in healthy donors. Researchers ran the PCR with 60 Vbeta and 13 Jbeta primers. Sequenced by immunoSEQ multiplex PCR; TCRdb stores in-frame clones only, minus some. Among about 140,000 clones listed, roughly 79% were seen once. The sequencing input was PBMCs. These receptors all come from a male donor in good health and CMV-seronegative.

This clone came up once. V gene TRBV14 combines with J gene TRBJ2-3; possible D gene TRBD1, 6 bases. The V gene lost 6 bases and the J gene lost 6 bases, with 16 bases spanning the gap. Germline V gene data show CDR1 as SGHDN and CDR2 as FVKESK. This CDR3 region has 14 residues. In DNA, the CDR3 is TGTGCCAGCAGAGAACAGGGCGGCGTCGATACGCAGTATTTT. Its protein product is CASREQGGVDTQYF.

The V call is TRBV18, the J call TRBJ2-5; tentative D call: TRBD2 (7 bases). The CDR3 is 16 residues long. CDR1 and CDR2 from the germline V gene are KGHSH and LQKENI. Trimming shortened V by 3 bases and J by 2 bases, and 16 bases separated the two germline ends. The CDR3 DNA sequence: TGTGCCAGCTCACCCGAGGCGGGGGCGACGCAAGAGACCCAGTACTTC. Translating it yields CASSPEAGATQETQYF.

The rearrangement uses TRBV28 and TRBJ1-2; TRBD1 is a possible D gene (6 bases). V gave up 5 bases and J gave up 7 bases, with 20 bases separating them. This CDR3 spans 15 amino acids. Germline loops: CDR1 MDHEN, CDR2 SYDVKM. The CDR3 is CASSRTAAEVGGYTF. The CDR3 nucleotides read TGTGCCAGCAGTCGGACAGCTGCCGAGGTCGGTGGCTACACCTTC.

The chain has TRBV19 and TRBJ2-3, with D tentatively TRBD1 (6 bases). Trimming removed 2 bases at V and 4 bases at J, with 13 bases between. This CDR3 spans 15 amino acids. The germline gives CDR1 LNHDA, CDR2 SQIVND (reference sequence). CDR3 nucleotide sequence: TGTGCCAGTAGTATATTTGGGACAAGTTCAGATACGCAGTATTTT. The encoded protein is CASSIFGTSSDTQYF.

This clone was detected only once. The DNA of the CDR3 is TGTGCCACCAGCAGAGGACAGGCCATGGAAAAACTGTTTTTT. The encoded protein is CATSRGQAMEKLFF. J is TRBJ1-4 and V is TRBV15; TRBD1 is a possible D gene (6 bases). Germline V gene sequence: CDR1 LNHNV, CDR2 YYDKDF (reference sequence). Trimming took 1 base from V and 8 from J, leaving 11 bases between them. The CDR3 is 14 amino acids.

The rearrangement links TRBV2 to TRBJ1-2, with a tentative D call TRBD1 (5 bases). The length of the CDR3 is 12 residues. Trimming stripped 4 bases from V and 4 bases from J, with 7 bases between. Germline V gene data show CDR1 as SNHLY and CDR2 as FYNNEI. CDR3 residues: CASSADTYGYTF. The CDR3 bases are TGTGCCAGCAGTGCGGACACCTATGGCTACACCTTC.

The chain joins TRBV4-2 to TRBJ2-7; 10 nucleotides line up with TRBD1. The CDR3 has 17 amino acids. CDR1 LGHNA and CDR2 YNFKEQ come from the germline V gene. After removal of 0 bases from V and 0 bases from J, the junction contained 5 bases not matched to a gene. CDR3 sequence reads: CASSQESGQGFSYEQYF. The CDR3, as DNA: TGTGCCAGCAGCCAAGAATCGGGACAGGGGTTCTCCTACGAGCAGTACTTC.

V is TRBV7-3 and J is TRBJ1-1, with 11 bases fitting TRBD1. The CDR3 is 15 residues long. Germline V gene sequence: CDR1 SGHTA, CDR2 FQGTGA. With V trimmed by 5 bases and J by 3 bases, 5 bases remained unmatched. CDR3 coding DNA: TGTGCCAGCAGCCGGACAGGGGGCGAACACACTGAAGCTTTCTTT. Translation gives CASSRTGGEHTEAFF.

Details on this clone: Other DNA sequences of this sample code for an identical CDR3. The CDR3 protein is CASSYGGTEAFF. The CDR3, as DNA: TGTGCCAGCAGTTACGGCGGAACTGAAGCTTTCTTT. The chain links TRBV6-6 to TRBJ1-1; D not certain. The ends were cut back, 2 bases at V and 5 bases at J, with 6 bases in the middle. CDR3 length: 12 amino acids. Germline loops: CDR1 MNHNY, CDR2 SVGAGI (reference sequence).